One T cell receptor (beta chain) is described in this entry. Its antigen is not known. The V gene lost 5 bases and the J gene lost 2 bases, with 9 bases spanning the gap. Germline V lookup: CDR1 MNHEY, CDR2 SVGAGI. The CDR3 is 14 residues long. The entry originates in a study of T cells after posttransplantation cyclophosphamide. Study-wide results and limits: TRB overlap between skin or GI tissue T cells and blood was limited.

The protocol was immunoSEQ multiplex PCR, while the TCRdb copy is restricted to in-frame clones and leaves out a portion. The table includes about 32,000 clones, about 91% detected once. The naive gate required viable CD3+CD4+ or CD3+CD8+ cells with CCR7+CD45RA+CD45RO-CD95-CD27+CD28+ phenotype. The receptor was isolated from a man in his thirties or forties in good health and a related stem cell transplant donor. This chain links TRBV6-5 with TRBJ1-4; the D gene is possibly TRBD1 (6 bases). The sequencing input was naive CD4+ T cells sorted from blood. The CDR3 loop is CASSRGGTNEKLFF. Written as DNA, the CDR3 is TGTGCCAGCAGTAGGGGGGGTACTAATGAAAAACTGTTTTTT.